This T cell receptor (beta chain) emerged from a study of shared clonotypes between healthy human individuals. For this clone: What it binds is unknown.

Profiling relied on immunoSEQ multiplex PCR, and the TCRdb table lists in-frame clones only, not all of them. The repertoire holds about 1 million clones, 65% to 75% seen once, with approximately 1.5% in the top ten. The study, taken as a whole, reports: A generally larger estimated richness was seen in naive subsets than in memory subsets.

This CDR3 region has 14 residues. From germline, CDR1 is SGDLS and CDR2 YYNGEE. Trimming took 2 bases from V and 4 from J, leaving 9 bases between them. V gene TRBV9 combines with J gene TRBJ2-2, with unresolved D. Specimen: memory CD4+ T cells sorted from blood. Subset given: CD45RA-negative fraction. The clonotype was recovered from a man younger than 35 in good health. The CDR3 loop is CASSVGSFTGELFF. The CDR3 nucleotides read TGTGCCAGCAGCGTCGGATCGTTCACCGGGGAGCTGTTTTTT.